Below, 13 T cell receptor beta chains from the same sample are listed, as sequenced in a study of T cells expressing NK-cell markers. TCRdb re-analyzed the 5' RACE reads; it lists each CDR3 protein once, without DNA. Its table records approximately 460,000 distinct CDR3 sequences. The sequenced sample consisted of blood T cells: a sorted CD56 or NKG2C T cell subset, CD4+ or CD8+ T cells, or bulk PBMC T cells (not recorded which). These TCRs come from a woman between 18 and 69 years old in good health.

The CDR3 reads CASSQAPTSGWYNEQFF. The chain carries TRBV14 and TRBJ2-1; lacking DNA, the TRBD2 call made by TCRdb goes unchecked. The germline gives CDR1 SGHDN, CDR2 FVKESK. The CDR3 sequence is 17 residues long.

The chain combines TRBV28 with TRBJ1-6. Germline V CDR1 and CDR2: MDHEN, SYDVKM. This CDR3 spans 17 amino acids. The CDR3: CASRGIPKGRHNSPLHF.

J is TRBJ1-1 and V is TRBV11-2. The germline CDR1 and CDR2 sequences are SGHAT and FQNNGV. CDR3 length: 18 amino acids. CDR3 region: CASSQKRQWVKGNTEAFF. Combining the CDR3 with reference TRBV11-2 and TRBJ1-1 gives the whole variable domain EAGVAQSPRYKIIEKRQSVAFWCNPISGHATLYWYQQILGQGPKLLIQFQNNGVVDDSQLPKDRFSAERLKGVDSTLKIQPAKLEDSAVYLCASSQKRQWVKGNTEAFFGQGTRLTVV.

V and J are TRBV4-2 and TRBJ2-7; without DNA, the TCRdb call of TRBD1 cannot be checked. CDR1 and CDR2 (germline): LGHNA, YNFKEQ. The CDR3 spans 16 residues. This chain's CDR3 is CASSQHTGGQGPGQYF.

CDR3 protein: CASSWGLAGARETQYF. V and J are TRBV7-2 and TRBJ2-5; no DNA is available, so the TRBD2 call from TCRdb remains unchecked. CDR1 is SGHTA and CDR2 is FQGNSA in the germline V gene. This CDR3 region has 16 residues.

This rearrangement joins TRBV4-3 to TRBJ1-4; the D gene TCRdb calls, TRBD1, cannot be checked with no DNA. Germline CDR1 is LGHNA and CDR2 is YSLEER. The CDR3 sequence is 16 residues long. The CDR3 here is CASSQLRGPGNEKLFF.

The V gene is TRBV4-3, the J gene TRBJ2-1. Germline-derived CDR1 and CDR2 are LGHNA and YSLEER. This CDR3 is 15 amino acids long. CDR3 protein: CASSQDWTSSNEQFF.

The chain links TRBV7-9 to TRBJ1-1. This CDR3 is 14 amino acids long. In germline, CDR1 is SEHNR, CDR2 FQNEAQ (reference sequence). The CDR3 loop is CASSRILPNTEAFF.

The V and J genes are TRBV3-1 and TRBJ2-3. Germline values: CDR1 LGHDT, CDR2 YNNKEL (reference sequence). The CDR3 contains 12 residues. The CDR3 reads CASSQYTDTQYF.

This sequence joins TRBV5-1 and TRBJ1-1; TCRdb names TRBD1, which stays unverified in the absence of DNA. CDR3 length: 12 amino acids. CDR1 and CDR2 from the germline V gene are SGHRS and YFSETQ. The CDR3 here is CASRTDSLQAFF.

The chain joins TRBV7-2 to TRBJ2-7. The germline V gene has CDR1 SGHTA and CDR2 FQGNSA. There are 13 residues in the CDR3. CDR3 sequence reads: CASSLSKGYEQYF.

The rearrangement joins TRBV9 to TRBJ2-3. The CDR3 is 14 amino acids. CDR1 is SGDLS, CDR2 YYNGEE, per germline. The CDR3 reads CASSVVSSADTQYF.

The chain carries TRBV20-1 and TRBJ2-7; TCRdb's D call, TRBD2, is unchecked because there is no DNA. The length of the CDR3 is 13 residues. CDR1 is DFQATT, CDR2 SNEGSKA, per germline (reference sequence). This chain's CDR3 is CSAIGEILYEQYF.